The present T cell receptor (beta chain) was sequenced within a study of blood T cell repertoires in COVID-19. TCRdb keeps only in-frame clones here, not all; method: immunoSEQ multiplex PCR. This sample has hundreds of thousands of clones, with approximately 87% found just once. The V end lost 7 bases, the J end lost 0 bases, and 16 bases lay between the germline ends. Germline V gene sequence: CDR1 KGHDR, CDR2 SFDVKD. The CDR3 has 16 residues. This rearrangement joins TRBV24-1 to TRBJ2-3; possible D gene TRBD2, 5 bases. The sequence was obtained from a woman between 50 and 59 years old with acute or convalescent COVID-19. The sample consisted of peripheral blood. The CDR3 region has the DNA TGTGCCACCAGCCCCCCGGAGGTTAATAGCACAGATACGCAGTATTTT. Its protein product is CATSPPEVNSTDTQYF.